Below, 12 T cell receptor beta chains from the same sample are listed, as sequenced in a study of cytomegalovirus exposure and HLA in healthy donors. Repertoires were generated with immunoSEQ multiplex PCR, while TCRdb's copy carries only in-frame clones and drops some. Altogether 45,000 to 70,000 clones are present, 93% being singletons, with the ten largest covering less than 6%. The sequenced sample was PBMCs. These receptors were obtained from a woman younger than 30 in good health and CMV-seronegative.

This sequence joins TRBV5-4 and TRBJ2-3; D perhaps matches TRBD1 (5 bases). The CDR3 spans 15 residues. V dropped 4 bases and J dropped 2 bases, with 14 bases sitting between them. Germline V CDR1 and CDR2: SGHNT, YYREEE (reference sequence). CDR3 sequence reads: CASSPTTEATDTQYF. The CDR3 DNA follows: TGTGCCAGCAGCCCTACGACAGAGGCCACAGATACGCAGTATTTT.

The chain couples TRBV2 to TRBJ2-3; D is uncertain. CDR3 size: 10 residues. The germline CDR1 and CDR2 sequences are SNHLY and FYNNEI. The V gene lost 6 bases and the J gene lost 7 bases, with 5 bases spanning the gap. CDR3 sequence: CASSEYTQYF. For the CDR3, the DNA is TGTGCCAGCAGCGAGTATACGCAGTATTTT. Filled out from reference TRBV2 and TRBJ2-3, the complete variable domain reads EPEVTQTPSHQVTQMGQEVILRCVPISNHLYFYWYRQILGQKVEFLVSFYNNEISEKSEIFDDQFSVERPDGSNFTLKIRSTKLEDSAMYFCASSEYTQYFGPGTRLTVL.

This chain connects TRBV9 to TRBJ1-1; TRBD1 might be the D (6 bases). Germline CDR1 reads SGDLS; CDR2 reads YYNGEE. The CDR3 is made up of 14 amino acids. Trimming pared 7 bases from V and 0 bases from J, leaving 13 bases between. In DNA, the CDR3 is TGTGCCAGCGGGTCGGGACAAATGAACACTGAAGCTTTCTTT. This gives the protein CASGSGQMNTEAFF. The complete variable domain, with remaining parts taken from reference TRBV9 and TRBJ1-1, reads DSGVTQTPKHLITATGQRVTLRCSPRSGDLSVYWYQQSLDQGLQFLIQYYNGEERAKGNILERFSAQQFPDLHSELNLSSLELGDSALYFCASGSGQMNTEAFFGQGTRLTVV.

The CDR3 is CASSFTSGVQETQYF. The CDR3 DNA follows: TGTGCCAGCAGCTTCACTAGCGGGGTCCAAGAGACCCAGTACTTC. The chain carries TRBV7-8 and TRBJ2-5; 10 nucleotides match TRBD2. With V trimmed by 3 bases and J by 1 base, 2 bases remained unmatched. This CDR3 is built from 15 residues. Germline CDR1 and CDR2: SGHVS and FQNEAQ.

Here the CDR3 DNA reads TGTGCCAGCAGTTACCAACCACCTCGGGAGGGAATGCAGTTCTTC. The encoded protein is CASSYQPPREGMQFF. J is TRBJ2-1 and V is TRBV6-6, with 8 positions matching TRBD2. Germline CDR1 reads MNHNY; CDR2 reads SVGAGI (reference sequence). The CDR3 loop spans 15 amino acids. Trimming removed 2 bases from V and 12 bases from J; junction bases left unmatched: 12.

The J gene is TRBJ2-2, the V gene TRBV9; 7 nucleotides align to TRBD1. Germline lookup yields CDR1 SGDLS and CDR2 YYNGEE. The CDR3 extends over 13 amino acids. The V and J ends lost 6 bases and 7 bases, in that order; junction bases with no gene match: 6. Here the CDR3 reads CASTPGGYGELFF. For the CDR3, the DNA is TGTGCCAGCACCCCAGGGGGTTACGGGGAGCTGTTTTTT.

V usage is TRBV7-2 and J usage is TRBJ2-5, with 8 bases lining up with TRBD2. The junction had 6 bases not matched to a gene; V was cut back by 2 bases and J by 1 base. Germline CDR1 SGHTA, CDR2 FQGNSA. The CDR3 consists of 16 residues. The CDR3 region is CASSLLAGGLQETQYF. The CDR3 DNA follows: TGTGCCAGCAGCTTATTGGCGGGGGGCCTCCAAGAGACCCAGTACTTC.

This chain links TRBV15 with TRBJ1-1, with D possibly matching TRBD1 (6 bases). Between the trimmed V and J ends, which lost 5 bases and 11 bases, there was a span of 15 bases. Germline CDR1 is LNHNV and CDR2 is YYDKDF (reference sequence). This CDR3 is 12 amino acids long. This CDR3 is CATSWGRRTAFF. CDR3 DNA: TGTGCCACCAGCTGGGGGCGTCGGACGGCTTTCTTT.

The chain combines TRBV7-7 with TRBJ2-2; TRBD2 might be the D (5 bases). Trimming left V 2 bases short and J 6 bases short, with 13 bases between. The length of the CDR3 is 15 residues. The germline CDR1 and CDR2 sequences are SSHAT and FNYEAQ (reference sequence). CDR3 region: CASSLSVPGSGELFF. The DNA of the CDR3 is TGTGCCAGCAGCTTATCGGTTCCGGGGTCCGGGGAGCTGTTTTTT.

The chain combines TRBV5-4 with TRBJ2-1; D unresolved. The CDR3 spans 11 residues. The ends were cut back, 6 bases at V and 5 bases at J, with 6 bases in the middle. CDR1 is SGHNT, CDR2 YYREEE, per germline (reference sequence). The CDR3 spells CASNGDNEQFF. CDR3 DNA: TGTGCCAGCAACGGAGACAATGAGCAGTTCTTC.

This chain connects TRBV5-6 to TRBJ1-1; perhaps TRBD1 as D (5 bases). CDR3 length: 15 amino acids. Trimming shortened V by 2 bases and J by 3 bases, and 14 bases separated the two germline ends. Germline CDR1 SGHDT, CDR2 YYEEEE. CDR3 nucleotide sequence: TGTGCCAGCAGCTTCCTTCCGACAGATGACACTGAAGCTTTCTTT. Translated, it gives CASSFLPTDDTEAFF.

J is TRBJ1-6 and V is TRBV27, with D hard to call. Trimming pared 3 bases from V and 7 bases from J, leaving 10 bases between. CDR1 MNHEY and CDR2 SMNVEV come from the germline V gene (reference sequence). The CDR3 sequence is 14 residues long. CDR3 sequence (DNA): TGTGCCAGCAGTTTGGCAGGTCGGAATTCACCCCTCCACTTT. Protein product: CASSLAGRNSPLHF.